A single sample is the source of the 16 T cell receptor beta chains below, sequenced in a study of blood T cell repertoires in COVID-19. Produced via immunoSEQ multiplex PCR; TCRdb's table is partial and in-frame only. The sample yields approximately 190,000 clones, around 82% seen once. Input material: PBMCs or T cells enriched from blood (not recorded which). The receptors originated from a woman in her sixties with acute COVID-19.

V is TRBV7-5 and J is TRBJ1-4; the table's D call, TRBD1, has no DNA check behind it. TRBV7-5 represents a pseudogene. This CDR3 is 14 amino acids long. CDR3 bases: TGTGCCAGAAGCGGACAGGGATTGAATGAAAAACTGTTTTTT. Translation gives CARSGQGLNEKLFF.

The chain combines TRBV9 with TRBJ2-3, with D perhaps TRBD1 (7 bases). Germline V gene lookup returns CDR1 SGDLS and CDR2 YYNGEE. Trimming took 3 bases from V and 1 from J, leaving 12 bases between them. The CDR3 is made up of 15 amino acids. This CDR3 is CASSAGDSGTDTQYF. The CDR3 nucleotides read TGTGCCAGCAGCGCGGGGGACAGCGGCACAGATACGCAGTATTTT.

J is TRBJ2-7 and V is TRBV7-2, with 8 nucleotides matching TRBD2. Germline CDR1 is SGHTA and CDR2 is FQGNSA. V lost 4 bases and J lost 4; bases outside the gene matches: 9. This CDR3 comprises 15 residues. The CDR3 sequence: CASSSLAGRSYEQYF. The CDR3 DNA is TGTGCCAGCAGCTCATTAGCGGGGAGGTCGTACGAGCAGTACTTC. Full variable domain (remainder filled in from reference TRBV7-2 and TRBJ2-7): GAGVSQSPSNKVTEKGKDVELRCDPISGHTALYWYRQSLGQGLEFLIYFQGNSAPDKSGLPSDRFSAERTGGSVSTLTIQRTQQEDSAVYLCASSSLAGRSYEQYFGPGTRLTVT.

In its sample, this clone was seen once. The V and J genes are TRBV18 and TRBJ1-1, with 8 positions matching TRBD1. Germline CDR1 and CDR2: KGHSH and LQKENI. J was trimmed by 0 bases and V by 3 bases; bases with no gene match: 9. This CDR3 spans 17 amino acids. The CDR3 nucleotides are TGTGCCAGCTCACCGGCTCAGGGGGCTAGGGTGAACACTGAAGCTTTCTTT. Protein sequence: CASSPAQGARVNTEAFF.

V is TRBV3-1 (or the pseudogene TRBV3-2) and J is TRBJ2-3, with 10 nucleotides matching TRBD2. In germline, CDR1 is LGHDT, CDR2 YNNKEL (reference sequence). The CDR3 contains 17 residues. Germline trimming cut 2 bases from V and 6 bases from J; bases unmatched to any gene: 11. CDR3 nucleotide sequence: TGTGCCAGCAGCCAAATTGGCGAAGCGGGGGGGCTGGATACGCAGTATTTT. The encoded protein is CASSQIGEAGGLDTQYF.

The rearrangement joins TRBV27 to TRBJ2-5; tentatively, D is TRBD2 (6 bases). CDR3 length equals 16 residues. Germline CDR1 is MNHEY and CDR2 is SMNVEV (reference sequence). The V end was cut by 3 bases, the J end by 0 bases, with 14 bases between. Here the CDR3 reads CASSFPPRGNQETQYF. The CDR3, as DNA: TGTGCCAGCAGTTTCCCTCCTCGGGGGAACCAAGAGACCCAGTACTTC.

The genes are TRBV6-5 and TRBJ1-2; D ambiguous. This CDR3 region has 13 residues. The V end lost 4 bases, the J end lost 4 bases, and 10 bases lay between the germline ends. The germline CDR1 and CDR2 sequences are MNHEY and SVGAGI. The CDR3 protein is CASSLEGVYGYTF. CDR3 sequence (DNA): TGTGCCAGCAGTTTGGAGGGAGTCTATGGCTACACCTTC.

The chain joins TRBV4-1 to TRBJ2-2, with 14 bases matching TRBD2. Germline lookup yields CDR1 MGHRA and CDR2 YSYEKL. Trimming cost V 4 bases and J 4 bases; bases outside gene matches: 8. The CDR3 covers 18 residues. Here the CDR3 reads CASSPRLAGGPGTGELFF. Written as DNA, the CDR3 is TGCGCCAGCAGCCCGAGACTAGCGGGAGGGCCGGGCACCGGGGAGCTGTTTTTT.

The gene calls are TRBV4-1 and TRBJ1-1; D unresolved. The CDR3 runs to 17 residues. Trimming stripped 0 bases from V and 1 base from J, with 15 bases between. CDR1 is MGHRA and CDR2 is YSYEKL in the germline V gene. In DNA form, the CDR3 reads TGCGCCAGCAGCCAAGAACAGAGACCACGGGAGAACACTGAAGCTTTCTTT. Translated: CASSQEQRPRENTEAFF.

The rearrangement links TRBV4-3 to TRBJ1-2; 7 bases map to TRBD1. CDR1 LGHNA and CDR2 YSLEER come from the germline V gene. CDR3 length equals 15 residues. V gave up 4 bases and J gave up 4 bases; unmatched junction bases: 9. CDR3 sequence (DNA): TGCGCCAGCAGCCCGTCGAGGGGGCAGGGCTATGGCTACACCTTC. Residues: CASSPSRGQGYGYTF.

This chain uses TRBV24-1 with TRBJ1-1, with 7 bases that match TRBD1. Germline CDR1 KGHDR, CDR2 SFDVKD. The CDR3 spans 14 residues. V lost 7 bases and J lost 2; bases outside the gene matches: 6. The CDR3 loop is CATSPGTVNTEAFF. The CDR3 nucleotides read TGTGCCACCAGCCCCGGGACAGTAAACACTGAAGCTTTCTTT.

The genes are TRBV5-1 and TRBJ1-3, with a tentative D call TRBD1 (5 bases). V lost 4 bases and J lost 3, with 17 bases in between. There are 16 residues in the CDR3. In germline, CDR1 is SGHRS, CDR2 YFSETQ. Here the CDR3 DNA reads TGCGCCAGCAGCCTGGGCGAGCAGGGCGGTGGAAACACCATATATTTT. Residues: CASSLGEQGGGNTIYF.

CDR3 sequence (DNA): TGTGCCAGCCCCGACCGGGACAGGCCCCTCGGCGAGTACTTC. Residues: CASPDRDRPLGEYF. The chain combines TRBV7-9 with TRBJ2-5; TRBD1 agrees at 8 bases. Per germline, CDR1 SEHNR and CDR2 FQNEAQ (reference sequence). This CDR3 has 14 residues. The V segment lost 8 bases and the J segment 12 bases; nucleotides outside the gene matches: 17.

The chain recombines TRBV18 with TRBJ1-1, with 7 bases that match TRBD1. The CDR3 consists of 16 residues. Germline V lookup: CDR1 KGHSH, CDR2 LQKENI. The trim removed 2 bases at V and 4 bases at J, leaving 10 bases unmatched. The CDR3 DNA reads as TGTGCCAGCTCACCAACGAGGGGGCGAACGGGCACTGAAGCTTTCTTT. Amino acid sequence: CASSPTRGRTGTEAFF.

V is TRBV19 and J is TRBJ1-2; 8 nucleotides line up with TRBD1. Germline assignment: CDR1 LNHDA and CDR2 SQIVND (reference sequence). J was trimmed by 8 bases and V by 7 bases; bases with no gene match: 12. The CDR3 has 14 residues. The CDR3 coding sequence is TGTGCCAGTACCTCACTCCAGGGGGCAAGAGGCTACACCTTC. It translates to CASTSLQGARGYTF.

This sequence joins TRBV6-5 and TRBJ2-7; D is ambiguous. Trimming left V 10 bases short and J 0 bases short, with 16 bases between. Germline CDR1 reads MNHEY; CDR2 reads SVGAGI. This CDR3 has 14 amino acids. CDR3 sequence reads: CATAQVGTSYEQYF. The CDR3 bases are TGTGCCACCGCCCAGGTGGGCACCTCCTACGAGCAGTACTTC.